What follows are 16 T cell receptor beta chains derived from one specimen sequenced in a study of blood T cell repertoires in COVID-19. Produced via immunoSEQ multiplex PCR; TCRdb's table is partial and in-frame only. Among about 110,000 clones listed, approximately 86% were seen once. What was sequenced was peripheral blood. The receptor set was obtained from a man aged 40-49 years with acute or convalescent COVID-19.

This sequence joins TRBV18 and TRBJ1-4, with D possibly being TRBD1 (5 bases). The CDR3 contains 16 residues. V lost 4 bases, J lost 1 base, and 13 bases lay in between. Looked up from germline, CDR1 is KGHSH and CDR2 is LQKENI. CDR3 in amino acids: CASSLGTGLTNEKLFF. DNA of the CDR3: TGTGCCAGCTCACTTGGAACAGGATTAACTAATGAAAAACTGTTTTTT.

The chain carries TRBV6-5 and TRBJ2-6; D is undetermined. V was cut by 6 bases and J by 4 bases, with 13 bases left in between. This CDR3 is 15 amino acids long. Germline-derived CDR1 and CDR2 are MNHEY and SVGAGI. The CDR3 DNA reads TGTGCCAGCAGCAGGCAGGTAACCGGGGCCAACGTCCTGACTTTC. As protein: CASSRQVTGANVLTF.

This rearrangement joins TRBV5-1 to TRBJ1-1; D may be TRBD1 (5 bases). The V end was cut by 3 bases, the J end by 2 bases, with 8 bases between. This CDR3 spans 13 amino acids. The germline CDR1 and CDR2 sequences are SGHRS and YFSETQ. Written as DNA, the CDR3 is TGCGCCAGCAGCTCGACAGTTAACACTGAAGCTTTCTTT. It codes for CASSSTVNTEAFF.

The genes are TRBV3-1 (or the pseudogene TRBV3-2) and TRBJ2-1, with 9 bases that match TRBD1. The junction had 5 bases not matched to a gene; V was cut back by 4 bases and J by 7 bases. The CDR3 has 14 residues. The germline gives CDR1 LGHDT, CDR2 YNNKEL (reference sequence). CDR3 DNA sequence: TGTGCCAGCAGCCTCGGGACAGGGTATAATGAGCAGTTCTTC. Amino acid sequence: CASSLGTGYNEQFF.

The rearrangement links TRBV7-8 to TRBJ2-6; tentative D call: TRBD2 (7 bases). V was clipped by 2 bases and J by 0 bases, with 23 bases between them. Per the germline V gene, CDR1 is SGHVS and CDR2 is FQNEAQ. The CDR3 extends over 21 amino acids. CDR3 residues: CASSLNGWGGLGPSGANVLTF. CDR3 sequence (DNA): TGTGCCAGCAGCTTAAACGGTTGGGGGGGCCTAGGGCCCTCTGGGGCCAACGTCCTGACTTTC.

The CDR3 reads CASSLTVGSYNEQFF. CDR3 nucleotides: TGTGCCAGCAGCTTGACAGTTGGTTCCTACAATGAGCAGTTCTTC. V usage is TRBV27 and J usage is TRBJ2-1, with D perhaps TRBD1 (5 bases). V lost 6 bases and J lost 1, with 13 bases in between. CDR3 length: 15 residues. CDR1 is MNHEY and CDR2 is SMNVEV in the germline V gene (reference sequence).

The chain uses TRBV28 and TRBJ2-5; the D gene is possibly TRBD2 (5 bases). V was trimmed by 7 bases and J by 5 bases, leaving 14 bases between them. Germline-derived CDR1 and CDR2 are MDHEN and SYDVKM. The CDR3 covers 13 residues. The CDR3 loop is CASMWQTGETQYF. The CDR3 DNA sequence: TGTGCCAGCATGTGGCAAACGGGGGAGACCCAGTACTTC.

The CDR3, as DNA: TGTGCCTGGAGTGGGGGACTAGGGTACGAGCAGTACTTC. This codes for CAWSGGLGYEQYF. The chain recombines TRBV30 with TRBJ2-7, with 8 bases matching TRBD2. The germline V gene encodes CDR1 GTSNPN and CDR2 SVGIG (reference sequence). This CDR3 is 13 amino acids long. The junction had 3 bases not matched to a gene; V was cut back by 1 base and J by 4 bases.

The V and J genes are TRBV2 and TRBJ1-1, with D hard to call. Germline V gene data show CDR1 as SNHLY and CDR2 as FYNNEI. The CDR3 spans 13 residues. V shed 11 bases and J shed 1 base, with 14 bases lying between them. The CDR3 spells CARRSGTNTEAFF. Here the CDR3 DNA reads TGTGCCCGGCGGAGCGGAACGAACACTGAAGCTTTCTTT.

The chain uses TRBV4-1 and TRBJ2-7; 11 nucleotides match TRBD1. The CDR3 contains 15 residues. Germline CDR1 reads MGHRA; CDR2 reads YSYEKL. J was trimmed by 7 bases and V by 0 bases; bases with no gene match: 5. As DNA, the CDR3 is TGCGCCAGCAGCCAAGACGGACAGGGGGCGCGAGAGCAGTACTTC. As protein: CASSQDGQGAREQYF.

The chain joins TRBV27 to TRBJ1-1; a possible D gene is TRBD1 (6 bases). The CDR3 totals 15 residues. Trimming removed 5 bases from V and 4 bases from J, with 17 bases in between. CDR1 is MNHEY and CDR2 is SMNVEV in the germline V gene (reference sequence). CDR3 in DNA: TGTGCCAGCAGTCCCGGGACAAAAAGAGGCACTGAAGCTTTCTTT. It yields the protein CASSPGTKRGTEAFF.

This clone came up a few times. This chain connects TRBV5-1 to TRBJ2-1; 11 bases align to TRBD2. Trimming removed 5 bases from V and 7 bases from J; junction bases left unmatched: 5. CDR1 is SGHRS, CDR2 YFSETQ, per germline. The CDR3 sequence is 14 residues long. CDR3 in DNA: TGCGCCAGCAGGATAGCGGGAGGGTGGAATGAGCAGTTCTTC. It specifies CASRIAGGWNEQFF.

The rearrangement uses TRBV18 and TRBJ2-5; 7 nucleotides agree with TRBD1. CDR1 is KGHSH and CDR2 is LQKENI in the germline V gene. V lost 4 bases, J lost 2 bases, and 1 base stayed unmatched. The CDR3 has 13 residues. The CDR3 DNA reads TGTGCCAGCTCACGACAGGGTCAAGAGACCCAGTACTTC. Protein sequence: CASSRQGQETQYF.

The chain combines TRBV19 with TRBJ2-3; TRBD2 agrees at 8 bases. CDR3 length: 15 amino acids. The J segment lost 2 bases and the V segment lost 8 bases, leaving 9 bases of the junction unmatched. Germline CDR1 and CDR2: LNHDA and SQIVND (reference sequence). CDR3 residues: CASSALAAPTDTQYF. The CDR3, as DNA: TGTGCCAGTTCTGCACTAGCGGCACCCACAGATACGCAGTATTTT.

The genes are TRBV7-8 and TRBJ2-1, with 7 bases that match TRBD1. Germline loops: CDR1 SGHVS, CDR2 FQNEAQ. The junction had 6 bases not matched to a gene; V was cut back by 4 bases and J by 0 bases. The CDR3 runs 16 residues. Here the CDR3 reads CASSSSTGSSYNEQFF. As DNA, the CDR3 is TGTGCCAGCAGCTCATCGACAGGGAGCTCCTACAATGAGCAGTTCTTC.

This clone is a singleton in its sample. V is TRBV15 and J is TRBJ2-1, with 12 positions matching TRBD2. The V segment lost 9 bases and the J segment 9 bases; nucleotides outside the gene matches: 12. The CDR3 extends over 15 amino acids. Germline CDR1 reads LNHNV; CDR2 reads YYDKDF (reference sequence). DNA for the CDR3: TGTGCCACGAGCTTTTTACTAGCGGGAGGAGTTGAGCAGTTCTTC. Residues: CATSFLLAGGVEQFF.